Below, 25 T cell receptor beta chains from the same sample are listed, as sequenced in a study of T cell responses to AZD1222 COVID-19 vaccine (dated by TCRdb to the early 2020s). The library was generated by the immunoSEQ multiplex PCR assay. TCRdb re-hosts the immuneACCESS table, in-frame sequences only. Its copies lack some clones; in the studies checked, an unresolved V gene accounts for under half of them, and the cause for the rest is not known. The sample data list about 150,000 clones, and more than 75% of these were observed just once. The ten largest account for roughly 4.7% of the sample. The sample's time point label, decoded: baseline before first vaccination. The sequences come from peripheral blood, collected on day 0 of AZD1222 vaccination. All receptors derive from an adult in good health.

A remark on this clone: This sample also contains other DNA sequences that code for the same CDR3. The chain recombines TRBV4-1 with TRBJ2-7; 9 bases map to TRBD1. V lost 1 base, J lost 2 bases, and 0 bases stayed unmatched. In germline, CDR1 is MGHRA, CDR2 YSYEKL. The CDR3 runs to 14 residues. DNA of the CDR3: TGCGCCAGCAGCCAAGGACAGGGGGCCTACGAGCAGTACTTC. Protein sequence: CASSQGQGAYEQYF.

The CDR3 DNA is TGTGCCAGTAGTAGGGTGGGAGGGCCCTACAATGAGCAGTTCTTC. It is translated as CASSRVGGPYNEQFF. The chain has TRBV19 and TRBJ2-1; 7 bases agree with TRBD2. V lost 4 bases, J lost 2 bases, and 5 bases stayed unmatched. The CDR3 runs to 15 residues. Germline CDR1 and CDR2: LNHDA and SQIVND (reference sequence).

The chain couples TRBV6-6 to TRBJ1-5; 7 positions agree with TRBD1. J was trimmed by 0 bases and V by 5 bases; bases with no gene match: 10. This CDR3 spans 17 amino acids. Germline V gives CDR1 MNHNY, CDR2 SVGAGI (reference sequence). The CDR3 sequence: CASSPRGSLYSNQPQHF. Here the CDR3 DNA reads TGTGCCAGCAGTCCCAGGGGGTCCCTCTATAGCAATCAGCCCCAGCATTTT.

V is TRBV10-3 and J is TRBJ1-2; unclear D gene. Germline lookup yields CDR1 ENHRY and CDR2 SYGVKD. This CDR3 comprises 13 residues. Trimming took 3 bases from V and 2 from J, leaving 7 bases between them. CDR3 sequence (DNA): TGTGCCATCAGTGAATCAGGAAACTATGGCTACACCTTC. Its protein is CAISESGNYGYTF.

The rearrangement uses TRBV5-6 and TRBJ2-7; possible D gene TRBD1, 5 bases. With 4 bases removed from V and 0 bases from J, the gap between germline ends came to 17 bases. The CDR3 totals 16 residues. Germline V gene data show CDR1 as SGHDT and CDR2 as YYEEEE. CDR3 in DNA: TGTGCCAGCAGCCTGGACCTGGCAGGGCTCTCCTACGAGCAGTACTTC. Translating gives CASSLDLAGLSYEQYF.

This chain uses TRBV19 with TRBJ1-2, with 8 bases identical to TRBD1. With 5 bases clipped from V and 2 bases from J, the junction kept 7 bases outside the gene matches. The CDR3 length is 15 residues. Germline V gene sequence: CDR1 LNHDA, CDR2 SQIVND (reference sequence). CDR3 nucleotides: TGTGCCAGTAGTCCCGGACAGGGCCAGAACTATGGCTACACCTTC. This translates into CASSPGQGQNYGYTF.

This clone was observed a handful of times. The rearrangement links TRBV28 to TRBJ1-2; no definite D call. Germline CDR1 reads MDHEN; CDR2 reads SYDVKM. The CDR3 covers 10 residues. The CDR3 loop reads CGETRNGYTF. CDR3 bases: TGTGGGGAAACCCGAAATGGCTACACCTTC.

The V gene is TRBV3-1 (or the pseudogene TRBV3-2), the J gene TRBJ2-5; D gene ambiguous. CDR1 and CDR2 (germline): LGHDT, YNNKEL (reference sequence). The V end was cut by 5 bases, the J end by 5 bases, with 12 bases between. CDR3 length: 13 residues. The CDR3 loop is CASSGVNGETQYF. As DNA, the CDR3 is TGTGCCAGCAGCGGCGTGAATGGCGAGACCCAGTACTTC.

This chain uses TRBV28 with TRBJ2-2, with D perhaps being TRBD1 or TRBD2 (5 bases each). Trimming removed 5 bases at V and 4 bases at J, with 14 bases between. There are 15 residues in the CDR3. Germline-derived CDR1 and CDR2 are MDHEN and SYDVKM. CDR3 amino acids: CASSVRRGATGELFF. The CDR3 region has the DNA TGTGCCAGCAGTGTCCGAAGGGGAGCCACCGGGGAGCTGTTTTTT.

The chain uses TRBV5-4 and TRBJ2-3; 7 bases map to TRBD1. This CDR3 comprises 16 residues. Looked up from germline, CDR1 is SGHNT and CDR2 is YYREEE (reference sequence). V was clipped by 0 bases and J by 0 bases; unmatched bases: 4. CDR3 loop: CASSLARDSSTDTQYF. The DNA for the CDR3 is TGTGCCAGCAGCTTGGCCCGGGACAGTAGCACAGATACGCAGTATTTT.

The V call is TRBV7-8, the J call TRBJ1-4, with D possibly TRBD1 on 5 matching bases. V was cut by 5 bases and J by 8 bases, with 9 bases left in between. This CDR3 contains 12 residues. The germline V gene has CDR1 SGHVS and CDR2 FQNEAQ. The CDR3 nucleotides are TGTGCCAGCAGCCAGGGAGGGGAAAAACTGTTTTTT. Residues: CASSQGGEKLFF.

The chain recombines TRBV18 with TRBJ2-7; D may match TRBD1 or TRBD2 (5 bases each). Germline lookup yields CDR1 KGHSH and CDR2 LQKENI. CDR3 length: 15 residues. V lost 10 bases to trimming and J lost 4 bases, with 23 bases between them. The CDR3 spells CATRPPGTDLYEQYF. In nucleotides, the CDR3 is TGTGCCACACGGCCCCCCGGGACCGACCTTTACGAGCAGTACTTC. Full variable domain (outside the CDR3, taken from reference TRBV18 and TRBJ2-7): NAGVMQNPRHLVRRRGQEARLRCSPMKGHSHVYWYRQLPEEGLKFMVYLQKENIIDESGMPKERFSAEFPKEGPSILRIQQVVRGDSAAYFCATRPPGTDLYEQYFGPGTRLTVT.

The V and J genes are TRBV4-2 and TRBJ1-4, with D maybe TRBD1 (5 bases). The CDR3 runs to 15 residues. Trimming stripped 0 bases from V and 8 bases from J, with 13 bases between. Germline CDR1 and CDR2: LGHNA and YNFKEQ. CDR3: CASSQDLQGREKLFF. The CDR3 bases are TGTGCCAGCAGCCAAGATCTGCAGGGTAGGGAAAAACTGTTTTTT.

The CDR3 DNA reads as TGTGCCAGCAGCTTTCAAAGCTCCTACGAGCAGTACTTC. Its translation: CASSFQSSYEQYF. The chain has TRBV5-6 and TRBJ2-7, with D unclear. Deletions cut 2 bases from V and 0 bases from J, with 6 bases between. The CDR3 has 13 amino acids. Germline V gives CDR1 SGHDT, CDR2 YYEEEE.

V usage is TRBV27 and J usage is TRBJ2-7, with D unclear. V lost 2 bases and J lost 1, with 6 bases in between. This CDR3 is 13 amino acids long. From germline, CDR1 is MNHEY and CDR2 SMNVEV (reference sequence). The CDR3 nucleotides are TGTGCCAGCAGTTTAGCAGGATCCTACGAGCAGTACTTC. Protein product: CASSLAGSYEQYF.

The gene calls are TRBV29-1 and TRBJ2-3; D possibly matches TRBD1 or TRBD2 (5 bases each). The CDR3 is 13 amino acids. CDR1 and CDR2 (germline): SQVTM, ANQGSEA. Trimming took 7 bases from V and 0 from J, leaving 11 bases between them. CDR3 sequence: CSAEGRSTDTQYF. The CDR3 nucleotides are TGCAGCGCTGAGGGGAGAAGCACAGATACGCAGTATTTT.

The chain carries TRBV19 and TRBJ2-1; D may be TRBD1 (5 bases). Per germline, CDR1 LNHDA and CDR2 SQIVND (reference sequence). The CDR3 runs to 13 residues. The germline V and J ends were trimmed by 4 bases and 7 bases, with 11 bases remaining between them. This chain's CDR3 is CASSNPGLNEQFF. DNA for the CDR3: TGTGCCAGTAGTAATCCAGGGCTTAATGAGCAGTTCTTC.

The sample holds one count of this clone. V usage is TRBV4-1 and J usage is TRBJ1-5, with unresolved D. The germline V gene has CDR1 MGHRA and CDR2 YSYEKL. The CDR3 consists of 13 residues. V was clipped by 2 bases and J by 7 bases, with 9 bases between them. CDR3 residues: CASSQHEGQPQHF. In DNA form, the CDR3 reads TGCGCCAGCAGCCAACATGAGGGCCAGCCCCAGCATTTT.

The chain links TRBV30 to TRBJ2-7, with TRBD1 matching 8 bases. The germline CDR1 and CDR2 sequences are GTSNPN and SVGIG (reference sequence). This CDR3 comprises 13 residues. V was clipped by 2 bases and J by 4 bases; unmatched bases: 4. CDR3 amino acids: CAWSPGGLYEQYF. CDR3 in DNA: TGTGCCTGGAGTCCAGGGGGCCTTTACGAGCAGTACTTC.

The gene calls are TRBV6-6 and TRBJ1-3; D remains ambiguous. The germline V and J ends were trimmed by 2 bases and 0 bases, with 8 bases remaining between them. The CDR3 spans 15 residues. CDR1 and CDR2 from the germline V gene are MNHNY and SVGAGI (reference sequence). Written as DNA, the CDR3 is TGTGCCAGCAGTTACGGAGAGGACTCTGGAAACACCATATATTTT. Translation gives CASSYGEDSGNTIYF.

The rearrangement joins TRBV10-2 to TRBJ2-5; 7 bases align to TRBD1. Germline lookup yields CDR1 WSHSY and CDR2 SAAADI. Trimming took 6 bases from V and 2 from J; bases not matched to a gene: 12. This CDR3 contains 16 residues. CDR3 in DNA: TGCGCCAGCAGGCTAGGACAGGCGAATCCTCAAGAGACCCAGTACTTC. This sequence encodes CASRLGQANPQETQYF.

The CDR3 protein is CASSLATGGAKNIQYF. CDR3 bases: TGTGCCAGCAGCTTAGCGACAGGGGGAGCCAAAAACATTCAGTACTTC. The chain uses TRBV7-2 and TRBJ2-4; TRBD1 aligns across 9 bases. This CDR3 comprises 16 residues. Germline V lookup: CDR1 SGHTA, CDR2 FQGNSA. The J segment lost 0 bases and the V segment lost 0 bases, leaving 0 bases of the junction unmatched.

The J gene is TRBJ1-4, the V gene TRBV6-5; D gene uncertain. The germline gives CDR1 MNHEY, CDR2 SVGAGI. The CDR3 loop spans 16 amino acids. Between the trimmed V and J ends, which lost 0 bases and 3 bases, there was a span of 11 bases. The CDR3 protein is CASSYSKGQPNEKLFF. In DNA, the CDR3 is TGTGCCAGCAGTTACTCGAAGGGCCAGCCTAATGAAAAACTGTTTTTT.

V usage is TRBV19 and J usage is TRBJ1-4; the match to TRBD1 covers 8 bases. Germline values: CDR1 LNHDA, CDR2 SQIVND (reference sequence). The ends lost 6 bases at V and 1 base at J; junction bases unmatched: 4. The CDR3 runs 15 residues. The CDR3 bases are TGTGCCAGTAGCCCCGACAGGGGAACTAATGAAAAACTGTTTTTT. It codes for CASSPDRGTNEKLFF.

The chain has TRBV29-1 and TRBJ1-1, with a possible D match to TRBD1 (5 bases). V was shortened by 5 bases and J by 1 base, with 8 bases between the two germline ends. CDR3 length: 12 amino acids. Looked up from germline, CDR1 is SQVTM and CDR2 is ANQGSEA. The CDR3 DNA is TGCAGCGTTCCGGGGCAGAACACTGAAGCTTTCTTT. Translation: CSVPGQNTEAFF. The full variable domain, with the rest looked up from reference TRBV29-1 and TRBJ1-1, is SAVISQKPSRDICQRGTSLTIQCQVDSQVTMMFWYRQQPGQSLTLIATANQGSEATYESGFVIDKFPISRPNLTFSTLTVSNMSPEDSSIYLCSVPGQNTEAFFGQGTRLTVV.